This record looks at one T cell receptor (beta chain) sequence and its context. V was clipped by 1 base and J by 0 bases; unmatched bases: 5. Germline CDR1 reads SGHVS; CDR2 reads FQNEAQ. CDR3 length equals 17 residues. Naive CD8 cells lacked CD45RO and underwent positive selection for CCR7, leaving out terminally differentiated effector memory CD45RA+ cells. Donors, healthy HIV-negative adults, lacked recent acute infections or vaccinations. DNA at 200 ng, roughly 27,000 T cell genomes, went into sorted-subset replicate PCRs. Method: immunoSEQ multiplex PCR; TCRdb's copy keeps in-frame clones and lacks some. The profile covers millions of clones, with less than 95% appearing a single time and roughly 1% taken by the ten largest. These data originate in a study of shared clonotypes between healthy human individuals. Across the study: Each donor's CD8 memory used one plate, CD8 naive two, each CD4 subset three.

This TCR was sampled from a man between 18 and 35 years old in good health. The rearrangement joins TRBV7-8 to TRBJ2-5, with TRBD2 matching over 10 bases. What was sequenced was naive CD8+ T cells sorted from blood. The CDR3 is CASSLDWLAGDQETQYF. CDR3 sequence (DNA): TGTGCCAGCAGCTTAGATTGGCTAGCGGGGGACCAAGAGACCCAGTACTTC. The variable domain in full, completed from reference TRBV7-8 and TRBJ2-5, reads GAGVSQSPRYKVAKRGQDVALRCDPISGHVSLFWYQQALGQGPEFLTYFQNEAQLDKSGLPSDRFFAERPEGSVSTLKIQRTQQEDSAVYLCASSLDWLAGDQETQYFGPGTRLLVL.